One sample yielded the 9 T cell receptor beta chains listed below, sequenced in a study of somatic mutations in cytotoxic T cells in rheumatoid arthritis. Sequencing was performed with immunoSEQ multiplex PCR; in TCRdb, only in-frame clones are kept and a portion is missing. The profile shows roughly 1,900 clones, 60% to 80% of them singletons. Material: CD8+ T cells sorted from blood, obtained at a follow-up visit. The receptor source for this set is a man aged 65 to 85 with rheumatoid arthritis.

The chain joins TRBV27 to TRBJ2-1; D is perhaps TRBD2 (6 bases). Trimming took off 2 bases at V and 8 bases at J, with 10 bases between the two ends. Germline CDR1 is MNHEY and CDR2 is SMNVEV (reference sequence). There are 13 residues in the CDR3. The CDR3 bases are TGTGCCAGCAGTTTACGGGGGTTCCATGAGCAGTTCTTC. This encodes CASSLRGFHEQFF.

V is TRBV21-1 and J is TRBJ2-1; TRBD2 was called by the table and not checked on the DNA. TRBV21-1 is a recognized pseudogene. The CDR3 has 17 amino acids. CDR3 nucleotides: TGTGCCAGCAGCAAGTTTCCGGGGGGGCCTCTGGGCAATGAGCAGTTCTTC. This sequence encodes CASSKFPGGPLGNEQFF.

This clone was observed a handful of times. The chain is built from TRBV5-6 and TRBJ2-1; TRBD2 aligns across 10 bases. The CDR3 has 14 residues. J lost 14 bases, V lost 1 base, and 9 bases had no gene match. The V gene's germline CDR1 is SGHDT and CDR2 YYEEEE. This chain's CDR3 is CASSLKASGRGEFF. The CDR3 nucleotides are TGTGCCAGCAGCTTGAAGGCTAGCGGGAGAGGCGAGTTCTTC. Full variable domain (outside the CDR3, taken from reference TRBV5-6 and TRBJ2-1): DAGVTQSPTHLIKTRGQQVTLRCSPKSGHDTVSWYQQALGQGPQFIFQYYEEEERQRGNFPDRFSGHQFPNYSSELNVNALLLGDSALYLCASSLKASGRGEFFGPGTRLTVL.

V is TRBV5-1 and J is TRBJ1-6; D remains ambiguous. The germline gives CDR1 SGHRS, CDR2 YFSETQ. This CDR3 has 16 residues. Trimming stripped 0 bases from V and 8 bases from J, with 15 bases between. CDR3 in DNA: TGCGCCAGCAGCTTGGGGCGGGATAGGGCCCATTCACCCCTCCACTTT. Protein: CASSLGRDRAHSPLHF.

The J gene is TRBJ2-4, the V gene TRBV28, with D unclear. Germline CDR1 and CDR2: MDHEN and SYDVKM. V was pared by 6 bases and J by 4 bases, with 22 bases between. The CDR3 covers 17 residues. Written as DNA, the CDR3 is TGTGCCAGCAGCTCGGACGCCCTCCCAACCCAAAAAAACATTCAGTACTTC. Protein: CASSSDALPTQKNIQYF.

In the case of this clone: The CDR3 does not end in the conserved phenylalanine or tryptophan, so this is likely a read error. The limits of the CDR3 on the DNA are not certain, so only TCRdb's listed CDR3 is given. This sequence joins TRBV2 and TRBJ1-2. The CDR3 totals 12 residues, both ends included. Germline V gene lookup returns CDR1 SNHLY and CDR2 FYNNEI. CDR3 in amino acids: CASSEALQALLA.

This clone was observed once. This sequence joins TRBV7-6 and TRBJ2-1; TRBD2 matches at 8 bases. Per germline, CDR1 SGHVS and CDR2 FNYEAQ. The CDR3 is 15 amino acids. V gave up 1 base and J gave up 5 bases; unmatched junction bases: 4. This CDR3 is CASSLVVSGNNEQFF. As DNA, the CDR3 is TGTGCCAGCAGCTTAGTGGTTAGCGGGAACAATGAGCAGTTCTTC. Filled out from reference TRBV7-6 and TRBJ2-1, the complete variable domain reads GAGVSQSPRYKVTKRGQDVALRCDPISGHVSLYWYRQALGQGPEFLTYFNYEAQQDKSGLPNDRFSAERPEGSISTLTIQRTEQRDSAMYRCASSLVVSGNNEQFFGPGTRLTVL.

The chain combines TRBV2 with TRBJ2-7; 8 bases map to TRBD2. Looked up from germline, CDR1 is SNHLY and CDR2 is FYNNEI. Unmatched junction bases numbered 4, after V lost 0 bases and J lost 3 bases. CDR3 length equals 15 residues. The CDR3 loop is CASSEASSGSYEQYF. The CDR3, as DNA: TGTGCCAGCAGTGAAGCGTCGAGCGGGAGCTACGAGCAGTACTTC.

This clone was seen a handful of times. The gene calls are TRBV7-2 and TRBJ2-7, with D perhaps TRBD2 (5 bases). The CDR3 extends over 16 amino acids. Trimming pared 3 bases from V and 3 bases from J, leaving 18 bases between. CDR1 SGHTA and CDR2 FQGNSA come from the germline V gene. Here the CDR3 DNA reads TGTGCCAGCAGCTTTAGTGGGGAGTATCTGCTCTACGAGCAGTACTTC. Protein sequence: CASSFSGEYLLYEQYF.